This T cell receptor beta chain was identified during a study of T cell responses to AZD1222 COVID-19 vaccine. V shed 10 bases, J shed 9 bases, and the junction held 8 bases outside the gene matches. The germline CDR1 and CDR2 sequences are MNHEY and SVGAGI. The CDR3 contains 14 residues. Only a few counts were recorded for this clone. Assay: immunoSEQ multiplex PCR; the TCRdb copy retains only in-frame clones and omits some. The sample shows roughly 150,000 clones, 75% to 95% of them seen only once. The sequence came from an adult in good health. The V call is TRBV6-5, the J call TRBJ2-1; the match to TRBD2 covers 14 bases. The sequencing here drew on peripheral blood, taken on day 0 of AZD1222 vaccination. The CDR3 is CATGLAGGTGEQFF. The CDR3 coding sequence is TGTGCCACAGGACTAGCGGGGGGTACAGGTGAGCAGTTCTTC.